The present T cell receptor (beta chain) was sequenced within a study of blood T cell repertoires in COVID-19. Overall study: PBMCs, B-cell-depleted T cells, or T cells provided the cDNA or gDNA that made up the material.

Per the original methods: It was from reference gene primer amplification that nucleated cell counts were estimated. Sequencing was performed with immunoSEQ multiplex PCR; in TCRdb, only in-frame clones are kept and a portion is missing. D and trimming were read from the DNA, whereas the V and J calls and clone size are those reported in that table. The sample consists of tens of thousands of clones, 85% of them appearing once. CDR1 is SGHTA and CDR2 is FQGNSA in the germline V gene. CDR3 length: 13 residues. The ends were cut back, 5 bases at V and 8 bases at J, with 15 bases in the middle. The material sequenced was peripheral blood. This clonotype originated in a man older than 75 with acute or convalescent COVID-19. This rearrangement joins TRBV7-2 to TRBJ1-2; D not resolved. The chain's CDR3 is CASSPARAEGYTF. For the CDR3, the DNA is TGTGCCAGCAGCCCGGCGAGGGCTGAAGGCTACACCTTC.